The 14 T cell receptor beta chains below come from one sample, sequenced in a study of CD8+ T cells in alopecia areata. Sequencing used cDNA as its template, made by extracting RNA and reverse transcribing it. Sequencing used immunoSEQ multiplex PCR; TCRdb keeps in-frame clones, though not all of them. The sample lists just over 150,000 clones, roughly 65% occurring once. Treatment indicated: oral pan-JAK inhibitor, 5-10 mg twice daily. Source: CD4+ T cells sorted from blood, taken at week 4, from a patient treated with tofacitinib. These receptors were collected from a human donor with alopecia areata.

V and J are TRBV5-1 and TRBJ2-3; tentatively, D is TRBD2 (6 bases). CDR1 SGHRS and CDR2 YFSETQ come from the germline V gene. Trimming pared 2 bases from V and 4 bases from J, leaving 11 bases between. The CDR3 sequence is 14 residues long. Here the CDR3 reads CASSFGGLSDTQYF. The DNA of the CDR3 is TGCGCCAGCAGCTTCGGGGGACTGTCAGATACGCAGTATTTT.

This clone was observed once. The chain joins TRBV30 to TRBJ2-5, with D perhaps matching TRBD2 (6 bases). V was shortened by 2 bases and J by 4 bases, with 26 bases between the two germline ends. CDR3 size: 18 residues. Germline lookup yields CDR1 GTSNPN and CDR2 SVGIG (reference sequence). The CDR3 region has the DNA TGTGCCTGGAGTAGGCTTTGGGTCGGGACTGACGTAGGAGAGACCCAGTACTTC. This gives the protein CAWSRLWVGTDVGETQYF.

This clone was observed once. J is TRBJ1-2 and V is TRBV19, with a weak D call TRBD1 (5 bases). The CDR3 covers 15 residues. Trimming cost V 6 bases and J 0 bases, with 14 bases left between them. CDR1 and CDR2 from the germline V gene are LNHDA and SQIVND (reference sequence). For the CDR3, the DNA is TGTGCCAGTAGGGGGACTCGGAATTCTAACTATGGCTACACCTTC. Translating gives CASRGTRNSNYGYTF.

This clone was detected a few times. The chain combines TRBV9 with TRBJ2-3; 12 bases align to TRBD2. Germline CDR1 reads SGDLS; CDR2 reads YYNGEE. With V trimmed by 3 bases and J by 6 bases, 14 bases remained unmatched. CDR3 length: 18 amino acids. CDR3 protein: CASSGASGGASIGDTQYF. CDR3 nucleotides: TGTGCCAGCAGCGGAGCTAGCGGGGGGGCCAGCATCGGGGATACGCAGTATTTT.

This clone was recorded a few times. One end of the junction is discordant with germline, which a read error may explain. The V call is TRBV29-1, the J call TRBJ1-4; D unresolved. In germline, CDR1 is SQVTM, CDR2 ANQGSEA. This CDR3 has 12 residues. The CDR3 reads CSVGEVNDKLFF. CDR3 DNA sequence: TGCAGCGTTGGGGAAGTTAATGATAAACTGTTTTTT.

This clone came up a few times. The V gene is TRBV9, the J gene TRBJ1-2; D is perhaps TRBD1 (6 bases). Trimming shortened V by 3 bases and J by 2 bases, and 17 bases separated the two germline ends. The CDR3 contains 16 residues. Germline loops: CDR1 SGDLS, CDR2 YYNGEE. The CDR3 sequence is CASSEDTGSSNYGYTF. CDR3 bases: TGTGCCAGCAGCGAAGACACAGGGAGCTCCAACTATGGCTACACCTTC.

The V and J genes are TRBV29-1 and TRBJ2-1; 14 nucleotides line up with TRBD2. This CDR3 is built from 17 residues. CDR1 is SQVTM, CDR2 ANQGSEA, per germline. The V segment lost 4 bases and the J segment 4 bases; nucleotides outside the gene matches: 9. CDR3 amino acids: CSVGRTSGGIKYNEQFF. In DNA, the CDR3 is TGCAGCGTTGGTCGGACTAGCGGGGGGATCAAATACAATGAGCAGTTCTTC.

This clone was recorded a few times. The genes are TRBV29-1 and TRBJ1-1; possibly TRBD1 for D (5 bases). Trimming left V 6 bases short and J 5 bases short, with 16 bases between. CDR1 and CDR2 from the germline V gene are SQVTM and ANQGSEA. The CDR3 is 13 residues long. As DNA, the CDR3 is TGCAGCGTAGGGGAGGCTGGAGGGACTGAAGCTTTCTTT. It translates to CSVGEAGGTEAFF.

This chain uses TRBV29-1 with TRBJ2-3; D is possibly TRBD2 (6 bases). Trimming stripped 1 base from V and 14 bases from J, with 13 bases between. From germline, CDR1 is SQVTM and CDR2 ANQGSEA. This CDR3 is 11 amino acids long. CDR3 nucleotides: TGCAGCGTTGAAGGTCCGCGGAGGGCGTATTTT. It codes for CSVEGPRRAYF.

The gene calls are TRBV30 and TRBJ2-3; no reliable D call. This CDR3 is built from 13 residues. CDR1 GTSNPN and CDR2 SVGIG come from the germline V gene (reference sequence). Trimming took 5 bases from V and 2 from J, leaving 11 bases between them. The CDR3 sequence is CAWSGRPTDTQYF. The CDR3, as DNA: TGTGCCTGGTCCGGTCGTCCCACAGATACGCAGTATTTT.

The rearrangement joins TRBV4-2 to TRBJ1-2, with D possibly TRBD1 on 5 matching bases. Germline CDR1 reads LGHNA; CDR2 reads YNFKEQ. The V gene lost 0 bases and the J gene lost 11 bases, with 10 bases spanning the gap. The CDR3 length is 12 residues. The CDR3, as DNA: TGTGCCAGCAGCCAAGATACTCGACAGTACACCTTC. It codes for CASSQDTRQYTF.

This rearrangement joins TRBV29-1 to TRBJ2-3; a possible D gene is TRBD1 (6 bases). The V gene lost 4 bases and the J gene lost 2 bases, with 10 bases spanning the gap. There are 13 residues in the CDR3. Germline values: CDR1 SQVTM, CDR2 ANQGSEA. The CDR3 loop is CSVATGFTDTQYF. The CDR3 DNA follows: TGCAGCGTTGCAACAGGGTTCACAGATACGCAGTATTTT.

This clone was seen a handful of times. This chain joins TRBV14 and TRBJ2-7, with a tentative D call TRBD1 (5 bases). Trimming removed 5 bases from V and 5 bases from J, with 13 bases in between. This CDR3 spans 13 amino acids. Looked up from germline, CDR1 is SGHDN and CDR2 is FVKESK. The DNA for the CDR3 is TGTGCCAGCAGCAGCCGACAGTACCACGAGCAGTACTTC. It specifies CASSSRQYHEQYF.

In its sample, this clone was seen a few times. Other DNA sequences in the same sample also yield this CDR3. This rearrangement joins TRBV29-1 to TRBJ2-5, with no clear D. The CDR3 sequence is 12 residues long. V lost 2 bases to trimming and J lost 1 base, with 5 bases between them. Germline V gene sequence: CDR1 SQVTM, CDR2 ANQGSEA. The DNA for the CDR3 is TGCAGCGTTGAACAGCGCCAAGAGACCCAGTACTTC. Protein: CSVEQRQETQYF. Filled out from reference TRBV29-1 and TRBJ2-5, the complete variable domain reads SAVISQKPSRDICQRGTSLTIQCQVDSQVTMMFWYRQQPGQSLTLIATANQGSEATYESGFVIDKFPISRPNLTFSTLTVSNMSPEDSSIYLCSVEQRQETQYFGPGTRLLVL.